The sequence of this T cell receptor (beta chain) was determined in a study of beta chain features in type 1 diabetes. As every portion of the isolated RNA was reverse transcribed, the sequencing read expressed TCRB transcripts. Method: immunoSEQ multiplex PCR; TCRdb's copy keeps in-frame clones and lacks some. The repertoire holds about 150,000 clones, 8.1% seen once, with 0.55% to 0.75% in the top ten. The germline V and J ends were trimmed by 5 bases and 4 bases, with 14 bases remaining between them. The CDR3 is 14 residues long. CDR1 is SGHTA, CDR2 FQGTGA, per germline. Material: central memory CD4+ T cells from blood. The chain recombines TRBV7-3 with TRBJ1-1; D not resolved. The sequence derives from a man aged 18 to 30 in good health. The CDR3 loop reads CASSPRTGSTEAFF. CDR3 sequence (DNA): TGTGCCAGCAGCCCACGCACGGGGTCCACTGAAGCTTTCTTT.